A selection of T cell receptor beta chains follows, all from one sample in a study of IL-17A CD8 T cells in psoriatic arthritis synovium. Some clones are missing from TCRdb's copy, which holds only in-frame ones; the method was immunoSEQ multiplex PCR. The data contain about 2,200 clones, around 68% of them singletons. The specimen was IFN-gamma+ CD8+ T cells from synovial fluid. The receptors were sampled from a human donor with psoriatic arthritis. The conserved cysteine and the conserved F or W are not part of the CDR3 here.

J gene	V gene	CDR3 length	CDR3 protein
TRBJ2-3	TRBV7-9	13	ASSSVSGDADTQY
TRBJ2-1	TRBV6-4	13	ASSDFSGGNNEQF
TRBJ2-1	TRBV5-4	13	ASSLGPAYYNEQF
TRBJ2-3	TRBV4-1	13	ASSQVGGRADTQY
TRBJ2-7	TRBV7-9	13	ASSEGPGRAYEQY
TRBJ2-3	TRBV7-3	12	ASSPTGGWDTQY
TRBJ2-5	TRBV2	15	ASSDRLAGGILETQY
TRBJ1-1	TRBV7-9	11	ASSREGFPEAF
TRBJ1-5	TRBV5-8	14	ASSLWTSYSNQPQH
TRBJ2-7	TRBV14	12	ASSRVGFSYEQY
TRBJ2-2	TRBV27	13	ASSSPPLGAGELF
TRBJ2-1	TRBV9	18	ASSANPVRLADSSYNEQF
TRBJ1-1	TRBV6-1	12	ASSERRDRFEAF
TRBJ2-1	TRBV13	14	ATQPPYSGVYNEQF
TRBJ2-1	TRBV9	11	ASSGQGRNEQF
TRBJ1-5	TRBV10-3	13	AISESWGWNQPQH
TRBJ1-1	TRBV10-1	16	ASSPGRGRQGPDTEAF
TRBJ1-5	TRBV12-5	13	ASGPTGLSNQPQH
TRBJ2-7	TRBV7-2	11	ASTGTDTYEQY
TRBJ1-1	TRBV7-6	14	ASSEGTGGTNTEAF
TRBJ1-3	TRBV25-1	13	ASGRTDRSGNTIY
TRBJ2-7	TRBV7-9	10	ASSEVYYEQY
TRBJ2-5	TRBV11-1	14	ASSLGDRGFQETQY
TRBJ1-2	TRBV27	13	ASSFRRTALNGYT
TRBJ2-3	TRBV4-1	11	ASSPYSGNTQY
TRBJ2-5	TRBV23-1	12	ASSQSGQAHVQY
TRBJ1-5	TRBV2	13	ASRLNKGMQQPQH
TRBJ2-1	TRBV29-1	12	SVPLRARYNEQF
TRBJ1-4	TRBV7-9	13	ASSLVTGGGEKLF
TRBJ2-5	TRBV11-3	12	ASSLLRGQETQY
TRBJ2-7	TRBV21-1	16	ASSKPAGLAVSSYEQY
TRBJ2-2	TRBV6-4	11	ASSDSDTGELF
TRBJ2-3	TRBV2	13	ASSESGGATDTQY
TRBJ2-7	TRBV11-2	12	ASSLGTTGYEQY
TRBJ1-1	TRBV11-3	12	ASGTGGPNTEAF
TRBJ1-1	TRBV5-5	11	ASSLDMNTEAF
TRBJ2-1	TRBV7-6	14	ASSLGTGVSYNEQF
TRBJ1-2	TRBV6-5	10	ASGLGEGGYT
TRBJ2-1	TRBV7-3	10	ASSLPGYEQF
TRBJ2-6	TRBV27	11	ASSLAGANVLT
TRBJ2-3	TRBV28	15	ASSSPVLAASTDTQY
TRBJ1-3	TRBV4-2	14	ASSPSTGDSGNTIY
TRBJ1-1	TRBV6-4	12	ASSDNTGQGVTF